Below, 15 T cell receptor beta chains from the same sample are listed, as sequenced in a study of shared clonotypes between healthy human individuals. Only in-frame clones appear in the TCRdb table, and some are missing; sequencing was by immunoSEQ multiplex PCR. The sample has about 230,000 clones; 60% to 80% are singletons. The sample was memory CD4+ T cells sorted from blood. Subset reported: CD45RA-negative fraction. Receptor source: a man aged 30 to 45 in good health.

This clone appeared a few times. Other DNA sequences of this sample code for an identical CDR3. The chain is built from TRBV4-3 and TRBJ2-7; D possibly matches TRBD1 or TRBD2 (5 bases each). CDR1 is LGHNA and CDR2 is YSLEER in the germline V gene. The CDR3 runs 14 residues. With 0 bases removed from V and 2 bases from J, the gap between germline ends came to 8 bases. The CDR3 nucleotides read TGCGCCAGCAGCCAAGATGTGGGGGCCTACGAGCAGTACTTC. Translating gives CASSQDVGAYEQYF.

The chain is built from TRBV7-9 and TRBJ2-1; 7 bases agree with TRBD2. V shed 0 bases, J shed 6 bases, and the junction held 17 bases outside the gene matches. The CDR3 contains 19 residues. Germline V gene data show CDR1 as SEHNR and CDR2 as FQNEAQ (reference sequence). CDR3 bases: TGTGCCAGCAGCTTAGCGTTAGAGTGGAGTATGCGGGGGATCAATGAGCAGTTCTTC. Translating it yields CASSLALEWSMRGINEQFF.

The chain's CDR3 is CASSYDAQQNYEQYF. CDR3 nucleotide sequence: TGTGCCAGCAGTTACGACGCCCAGCAGAATTACGAGCAGTACTTC. The V gene is TRBV6-5, the J gene TRBJ2-7; D call uncertain. The length of the CDR3 is 15 residues. CDR1 and CDR2 (germline): MNHEY, SVGAGI. Trimming shortened V by 2 bases and J by 4 bases, and 15 bases separated the two germline ends.

V is TRBV15 and J is TRBJ2-3; possible D gene TRBD1, 6 bases. The V gene's germline CDR1 is LNHNV and CDR2 YYDKDF (reference sequence). The V and J ends lost 5 bases and 13 bases respectively, with 28 bases between them. This CDR3 spans 16 amino acids. The DNA for the CDR3 is TGTGCCACCAGCTTATCTGGGTTCCGGGACACAGTACGTGAGTATTTT. It yields the protein CATSLSGFRDTVREYF.

The CDR3 sequence: CASSQAIASGIETQYF. The CDR3 region has the DNA TGTGCCAGCAGCCAAGCGATTGCTAGCGGGATCGAGACCCAGTACTTC. J is TRBJ2-5 and V is TRBV14; 9 bases are a match to TRBD2. Germline CDR1 reads SGHDN; CDR2 reads FVKESK. This CDR3 comprises 16 residues. J was trimmed by 5 bases and V by 1 base; bases with no gene match: 8.

V gene TRBV5-6 combines with J gene TRBJ2-6, with a possible D match to TRBD1 (7 bases). The CDR3 has 17 amino acids. Trimming removed 4 bases at V and 0 bases at J, with 14 bases between. Germline CDR1 SGHDT, CDR2 YYEEEE. The CDR3 DNA reads TGTGCCAGCAGCGGCGGGACAGCCGACTCTGGGGCCAACGTCCTGACTTTC. This sequence encodes CASSGGTADSGANVLTF. Full variable domain (outside the CDR3, taken from reference TRBV5-6 and TRBJ2-6): DAGVTQSPTHLIKTRGQQVTLRCSPKSGHDTVSWYQQALGQGPQFIFQYYEEEERQRGNFPDRFSGHQFPNYSSELNVNALLLGDSALYLCASSGGTADSGANVLTFGAGSRLTVL.

This clone was counted a few times. The chain has TRBV18 and TRBJ1-5; the D is unclear. V dropped 0 bases and J dropped 1 base, with 7 bases sitting between them. CDR3 length equals 15 residues. Germline V gives CDR1 KGHSH, CDR2 LQKENI. The CDR3 DNA follows: TGTGCCAGCTCACCACCGGGGATAAGCAATCAGCCCCAGCATTTT. This sequence encodes CASSPPGISNQPQHF. The full variable domain, in which reference TRBV18 and TRBJ1-5 provide the parts outside the CDR3, is NAGVMQNPRHLVRRRGQEARLRCSPMKGHSHVYWYRQLPEEGLKFMVYLQKENIIDESGMPKERFSAEFPKEGPSILRIQQVVRGDSAAYFCASSPPGISNQPQHFGDGTRLSIL.

This clone occurred a few times. This chain links TRBV10-3 with TRBJ2-7; 8 nucleotides match TRBD1. V lost 8 bases to trimming and J lost 6 bases; unmatched junction nucleotides: 12. Germline loops: CDR1 ENHRY, CDR2 SYGVKD. This CDR3 has 14 residues. The CDR3 sequence is CAIGVDRVVAEQYF. In DNA, the CDR3 is TGTGCCATCGGGGTGGACAGGGTGGTAGCCGAGCAGTACTTC.

This clone showed up many times. The chain is built from TRBV7-2 and TRBJ1-1, with a weak D call TRBD1 (5 bases). V lost 1 base and J lost 9, with 15 bases in between. Germline assignment: CDR1 SGHTA and CDR2 FQGNSA. The CDR3 is made up of 14 amino acids. CDR3 bases: TGTGCCAGCAGCTTAGATATGCCGGGGGAACAAGCTTTCTTT. This sequence encodes CASSLDMPGEQAFF.

In this sample, this clone turned up a few times. The V call is TRBV27, the J call TRBJ1-2; TRBD1 matches at 10 bases. The germline V gene has CDR1 MNHEY and CDR2 SMNVEV (reference sequence). The CDR3 runs 14 residues. The V and J ends lost 11 bases and 2 bases, in that order; junction bases with no gene match: 8. CDR3: CAGLPGQGNYGYTF. CDR3 DNA: TGTGCCGGATTACCGGGACAGGGGAACTATGGCTACACCTTC.

V and J are TRBV5-8 and TRBJ1-5; no clear D. The V gene lost 9 bases and the J gene lost 2 bases, with 15 bases spanning the gap. The CDR3 spans 14 residues. Germline CDR1 reads SGHTS; CDR2 reads YDEGEE. DNA of the CDR3: TGTGCCACCCAGGCCGGTTGGGGCAATCAGCCCCAGCATTTT. This encodes CATQAGWGNQPQHF.

The J gene is TRBJ2-7, the V gene TRBV27; D is perhaps TRBD1 or TRBD2 (6 bases each). CDR1 MNHEY and CDR2 SMNVEV come from the germline V gene (reference sequence). V was trimmed by 4 bases and J by 5 bases, leaving 18 bases between them. This CDR3 region has 15 residues. The CDR3 protein is CASSSKVLGGNEQYF. The CDR3 region has the DNA TGTGCCAGCAGTTCCAAGGTTCTAGGGGGGAACGAGCAGTACTTC.

The chain couples TRBV15 to TRBJ2-5; 9 bases map to TRBD2. The CDR3 is made up of 16 amino acids. The germline CDR1 and CDR2 sequences are LNHNV and YYDKDF (reference sequence). V dropped 0 bases and J dropped 10; count of bases not matched to a gene: 12. CDR3 region: CATSRDRLAAPKFQYF. The CDR3, as DNA: TGTGCCACCAGCAGAGATAGACTAGCGGCCCCTAAGTTCCAGTACTTC. The complete variable domain, with remaining parts taken from reference TRBV15 and TRBJ2-5, reads DAMVIQNPRYQVTQFGKPVTLSCSQTLNHNVMYWYQQKSSQAPKLLFHYYDKDFNNEADTPDNFQSRRPNTSFCFLDIRSPGLGDTAMYLCATSRDRLAAPKFQYFGPGTRLLVL.

CDR3 amino acids: CASSPRPQGGREKLFF. CDR3 in DNA: TGTGCCAGCAGCCCTCGACCACAGGGCGGGCGTGAAAAACTGTTTTTT. The chain carries TRBV9 and TRBJ1-4; D may be TRBD1 (6 bases). CDR3 size: 16 residues. The ends were cut back, 4 bases at V and 7 bases at J, with 20 bases in the middle. CDR1 is SGDLS and CDR2 is YYNGEE in the germline V gene. The variable domain in full, completed from reference TRBV9 and TRBJ1-4, reads DSGVTQTPKHLITATGQRVTLRCSPRSGDLSVYWYQQSLDQGLQFLIQYYNGEERAKGNILERFSAQQFPDLHSELNLSSLELGDSALYFCASSPRPQGGREKLFFGSGTQLSVL.

The table lists this clone with a few counts. V gene TRBV6-5 combines with J gene TRBJ2-1, with 8 bases identical to TRBD2. The germline gives CDR1 MNHEY, CDR2 SVGAGI. J gave up 0 bases and V 10 bases, and 5 bases lay outside the gene matches. The CDR3 runs 14 residues. The CDR3 is CATKRESSYNEQFF. CDR3 bases: TGTGCCACTAAGCGGGAGAGCTCCTACAATGAGCAGTTCTTC.